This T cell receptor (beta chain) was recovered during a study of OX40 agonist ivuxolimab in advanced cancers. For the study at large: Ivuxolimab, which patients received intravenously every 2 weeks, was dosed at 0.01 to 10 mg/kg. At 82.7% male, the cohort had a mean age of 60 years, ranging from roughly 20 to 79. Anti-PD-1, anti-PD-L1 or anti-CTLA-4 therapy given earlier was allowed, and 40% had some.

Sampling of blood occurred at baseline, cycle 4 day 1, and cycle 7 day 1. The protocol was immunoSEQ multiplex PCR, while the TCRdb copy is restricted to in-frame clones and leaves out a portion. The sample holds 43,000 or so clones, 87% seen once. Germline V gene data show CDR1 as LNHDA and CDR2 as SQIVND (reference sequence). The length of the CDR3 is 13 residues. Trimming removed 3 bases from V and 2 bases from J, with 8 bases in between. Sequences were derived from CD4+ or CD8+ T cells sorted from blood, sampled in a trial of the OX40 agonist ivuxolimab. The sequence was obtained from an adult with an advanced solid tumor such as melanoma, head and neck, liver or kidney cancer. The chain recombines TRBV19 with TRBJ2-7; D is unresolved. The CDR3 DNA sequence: TGTGCCAGTAGTATCGATACTACCTACGAGCAGTACTTC. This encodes CASSIDTTYEQYF.